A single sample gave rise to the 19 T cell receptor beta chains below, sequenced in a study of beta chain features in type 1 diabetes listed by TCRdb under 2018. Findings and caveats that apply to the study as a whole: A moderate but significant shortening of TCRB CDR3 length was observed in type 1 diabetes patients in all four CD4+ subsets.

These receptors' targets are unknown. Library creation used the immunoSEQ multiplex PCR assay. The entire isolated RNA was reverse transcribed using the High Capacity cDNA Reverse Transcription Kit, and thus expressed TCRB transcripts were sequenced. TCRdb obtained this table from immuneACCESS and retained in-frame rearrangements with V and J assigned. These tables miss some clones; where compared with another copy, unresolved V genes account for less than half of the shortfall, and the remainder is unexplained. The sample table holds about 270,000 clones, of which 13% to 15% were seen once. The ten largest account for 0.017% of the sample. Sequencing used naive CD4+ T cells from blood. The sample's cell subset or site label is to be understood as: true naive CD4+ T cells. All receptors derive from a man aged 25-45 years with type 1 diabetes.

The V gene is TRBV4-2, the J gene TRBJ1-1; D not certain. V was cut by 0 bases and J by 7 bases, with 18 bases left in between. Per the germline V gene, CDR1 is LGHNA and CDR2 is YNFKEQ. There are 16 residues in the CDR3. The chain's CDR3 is CASSQDGWSDRGEAFF. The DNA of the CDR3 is TGTGCCAGCAGCCAAGATGGGTGGTCTGACCGAGGTGAAGCTTTCTTT.

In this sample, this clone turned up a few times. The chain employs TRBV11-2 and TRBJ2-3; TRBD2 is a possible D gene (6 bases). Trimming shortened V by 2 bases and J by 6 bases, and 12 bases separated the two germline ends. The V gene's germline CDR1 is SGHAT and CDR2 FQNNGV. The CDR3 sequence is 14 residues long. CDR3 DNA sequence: TGTGCCAGCAGCTTACAAGCGGGTAGGGATACGCAGTATTTT. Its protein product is CASSLQAGRDTQYF.

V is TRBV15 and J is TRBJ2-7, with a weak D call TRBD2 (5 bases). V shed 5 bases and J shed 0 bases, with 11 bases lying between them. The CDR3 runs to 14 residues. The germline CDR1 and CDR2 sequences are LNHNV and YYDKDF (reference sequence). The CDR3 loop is CATSQTGSSYEQYF. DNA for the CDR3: TGTGCCACCAGCCAAACGGGGTCCTCCTACGAGCAGTACTTC.

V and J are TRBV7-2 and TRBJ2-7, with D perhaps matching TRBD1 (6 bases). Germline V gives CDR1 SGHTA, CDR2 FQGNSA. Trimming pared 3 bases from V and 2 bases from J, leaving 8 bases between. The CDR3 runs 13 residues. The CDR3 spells CASSFRGPYEQYF. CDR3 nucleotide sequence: TGTGCCAGCAGCTTCAGGGGCCCCTACGAGCAGTACTTC.

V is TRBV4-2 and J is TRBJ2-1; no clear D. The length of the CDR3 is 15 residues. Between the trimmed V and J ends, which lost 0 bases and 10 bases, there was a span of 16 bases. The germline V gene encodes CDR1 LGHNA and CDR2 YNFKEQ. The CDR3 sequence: CASSQDPVRGLEQFF. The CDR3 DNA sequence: TGTGCCAGCAGCCAAGATCCGGTAAGAGGTCTCGAGCAGTTCTTC.

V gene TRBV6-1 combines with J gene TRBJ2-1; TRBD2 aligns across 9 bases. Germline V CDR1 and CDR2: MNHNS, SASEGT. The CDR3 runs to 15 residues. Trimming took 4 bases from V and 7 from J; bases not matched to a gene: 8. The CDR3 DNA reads TGTGCCAGCAGTGGCGTAGCGGGAGACGTAAATGAGCAGTTCTTC. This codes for CASSGVAGDVNEQFF.

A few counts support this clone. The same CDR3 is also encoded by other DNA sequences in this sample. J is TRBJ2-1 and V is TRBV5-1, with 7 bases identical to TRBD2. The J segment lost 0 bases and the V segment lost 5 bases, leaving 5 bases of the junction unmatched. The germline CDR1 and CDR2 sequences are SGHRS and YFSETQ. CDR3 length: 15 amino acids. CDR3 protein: CASRASGSSYNEQFF. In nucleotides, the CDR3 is TGCGCCAGCAGGGCTAGCGGATCCTCCTACAATGAGCAGTTCTTC. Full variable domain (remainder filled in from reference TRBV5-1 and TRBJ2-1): KAGVTQTPRYLIKTRGQQVTLSCSPISGHRSVSWYQQTPGQGLQFLFEYFSETQRNKGNFPGRFSGRQFSNSRSEMNVSTLELGDSALYLCASRASGSSYNEQFFGPGTRLTVL.

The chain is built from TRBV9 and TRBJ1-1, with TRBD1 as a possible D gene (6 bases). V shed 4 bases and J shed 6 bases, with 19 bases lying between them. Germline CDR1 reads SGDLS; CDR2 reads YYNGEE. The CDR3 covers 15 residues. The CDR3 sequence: CASSNSGTLSAEAFF. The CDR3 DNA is TGTGCCAGCAGCAACTCCGGGACATTGAGCGCTGAAGCTTTCTTT.

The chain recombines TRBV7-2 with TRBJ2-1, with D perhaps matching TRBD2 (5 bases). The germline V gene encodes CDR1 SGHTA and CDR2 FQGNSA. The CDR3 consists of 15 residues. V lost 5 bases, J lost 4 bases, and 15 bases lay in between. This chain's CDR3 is CASSISSSIYNEQFF. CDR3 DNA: TGTGCCAGCAGCATCTCTAGCTCAATTTACAATGAGCAGTTCTTC.

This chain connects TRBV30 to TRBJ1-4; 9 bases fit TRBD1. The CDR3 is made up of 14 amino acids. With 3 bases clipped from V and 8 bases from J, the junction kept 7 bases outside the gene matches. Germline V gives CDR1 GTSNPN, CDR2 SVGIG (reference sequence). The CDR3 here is CAWRAQGAGEKLFF. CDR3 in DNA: TGTGCCTGGAGGGCACAGGGGGCAGGAGAAAAACTGTTTTTT.

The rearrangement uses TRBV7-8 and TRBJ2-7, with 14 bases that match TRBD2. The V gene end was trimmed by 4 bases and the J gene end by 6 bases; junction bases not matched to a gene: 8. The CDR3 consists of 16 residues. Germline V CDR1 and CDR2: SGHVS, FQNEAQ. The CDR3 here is CASSYGTSGSYSEQYF. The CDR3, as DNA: TGTGCCAGCAGCTATGGGACTAGCGGGAGCTATTCCGAGCAGTACTTC. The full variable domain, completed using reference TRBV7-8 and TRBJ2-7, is GAGVSQSPRYKVAKRGQDVALRCDPISGHVSLFWYQQALGQGPEFLTYFQNEAQLDKSGLPSDRFFAERPEGSVSTLKIQRTQQEDSAVYLCASSYGTSGSYSEQYFGPGTRLTVT.

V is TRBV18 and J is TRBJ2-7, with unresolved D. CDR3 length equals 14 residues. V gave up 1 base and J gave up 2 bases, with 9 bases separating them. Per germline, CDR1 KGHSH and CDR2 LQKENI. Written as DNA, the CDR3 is TGTGCCAGCTCACCACAGCCACGCACCTACGAGCAGTACTTC. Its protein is CASSPQPRTYEQYF.

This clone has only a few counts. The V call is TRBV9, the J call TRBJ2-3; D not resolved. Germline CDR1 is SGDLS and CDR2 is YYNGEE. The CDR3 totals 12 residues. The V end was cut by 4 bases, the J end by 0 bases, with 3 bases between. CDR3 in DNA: TGTGCCAGCAGCCCTAGCACAGATACGCAGTATTTT. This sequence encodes CASSPSTDTQYF.

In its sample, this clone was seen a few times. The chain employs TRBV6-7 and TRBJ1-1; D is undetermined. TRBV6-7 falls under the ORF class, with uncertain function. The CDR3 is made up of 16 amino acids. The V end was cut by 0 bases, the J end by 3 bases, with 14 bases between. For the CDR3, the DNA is TGTGCCAGCAGTTACTCGAAACGGGCCGGGGACACTGAAGCTTTCTTT. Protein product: CASSYSKRAGDTEAFF.

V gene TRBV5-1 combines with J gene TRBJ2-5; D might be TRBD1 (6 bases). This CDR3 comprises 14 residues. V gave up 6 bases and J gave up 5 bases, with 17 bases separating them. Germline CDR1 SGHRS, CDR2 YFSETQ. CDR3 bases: TGCGCCAGCACCCCTCGAACAGGGTTCGAGACCCAGTACTTC. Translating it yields CASTPRTGFETQYF.

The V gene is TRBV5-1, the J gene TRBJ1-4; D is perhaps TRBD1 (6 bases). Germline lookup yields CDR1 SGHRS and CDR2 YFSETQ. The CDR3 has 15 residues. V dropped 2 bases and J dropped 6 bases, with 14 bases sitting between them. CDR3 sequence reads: CASSLSGTTDEKLFF. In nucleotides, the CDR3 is TGCGCCAGCAGCTTATCGGGGACAACCGATGAAAAACTGTTTTTT.

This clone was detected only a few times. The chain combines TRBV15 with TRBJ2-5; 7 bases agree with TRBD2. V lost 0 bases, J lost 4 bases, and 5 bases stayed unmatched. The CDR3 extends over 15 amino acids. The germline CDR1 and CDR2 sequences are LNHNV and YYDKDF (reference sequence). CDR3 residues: CATSRDNGGGETQYF. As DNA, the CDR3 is TGTGCCACCAGCAGAGATAATGGGGGGGGAGAGACCCAGTACTTC.

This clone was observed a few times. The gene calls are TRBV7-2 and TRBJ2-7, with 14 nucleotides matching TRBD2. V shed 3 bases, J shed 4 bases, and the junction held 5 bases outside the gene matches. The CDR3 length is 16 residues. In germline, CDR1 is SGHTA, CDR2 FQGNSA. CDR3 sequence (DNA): TGTGCCAGCAGCTTTACCGGGACTAGCGGGAGTTACGAGCAGTACTTC. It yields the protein CASSFTGTSGSYEQYF.

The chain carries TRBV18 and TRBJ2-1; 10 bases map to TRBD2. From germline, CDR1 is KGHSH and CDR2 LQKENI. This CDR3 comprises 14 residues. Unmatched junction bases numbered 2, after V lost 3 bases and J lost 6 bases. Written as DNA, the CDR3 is TGTGCCAGCTCACCGGCTAGCGGGAGCAATGAGCAGTTCTTC. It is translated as CASSPASGSNEQFF.